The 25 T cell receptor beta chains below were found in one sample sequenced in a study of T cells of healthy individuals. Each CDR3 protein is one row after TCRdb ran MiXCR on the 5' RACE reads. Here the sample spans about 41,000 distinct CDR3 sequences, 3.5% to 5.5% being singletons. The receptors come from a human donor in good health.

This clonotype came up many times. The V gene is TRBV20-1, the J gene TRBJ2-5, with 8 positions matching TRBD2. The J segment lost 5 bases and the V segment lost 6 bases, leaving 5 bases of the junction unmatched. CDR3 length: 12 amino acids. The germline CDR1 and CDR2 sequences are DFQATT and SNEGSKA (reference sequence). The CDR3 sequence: CSAQAGVETQYF. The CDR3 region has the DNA TGCAGTGCCCAAGCGGGAGTGGAGACCCAGTACTTC.

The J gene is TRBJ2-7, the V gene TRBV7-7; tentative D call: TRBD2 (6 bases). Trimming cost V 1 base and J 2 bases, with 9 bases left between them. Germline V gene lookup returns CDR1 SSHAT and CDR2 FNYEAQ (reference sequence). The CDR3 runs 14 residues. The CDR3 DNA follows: TGTGCCAGCAGCTTAGGCCCGGGAGCCTACGAGCAGTACTTC. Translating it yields CASSLGPGAYEQYF.

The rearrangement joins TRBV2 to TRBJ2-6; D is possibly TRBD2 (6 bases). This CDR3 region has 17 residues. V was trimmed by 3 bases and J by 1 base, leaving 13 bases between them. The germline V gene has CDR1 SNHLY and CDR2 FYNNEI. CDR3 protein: CASSDLGTPSGANVLTF. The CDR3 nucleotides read TGTGCCAGCAGTGATTTAGGGACTCCGTCTGGGGCCAACGTCCTGACTTTC.

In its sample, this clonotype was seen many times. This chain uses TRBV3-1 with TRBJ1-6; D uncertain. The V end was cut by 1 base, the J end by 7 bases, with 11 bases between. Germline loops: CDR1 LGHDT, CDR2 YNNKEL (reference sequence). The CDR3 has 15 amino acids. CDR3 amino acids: CASSQVGGGNSPLHF. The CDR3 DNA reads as TGTGCCAGCAGCCAAGTCGGAGGTGGGAATTCACCCCTCCACTTT.

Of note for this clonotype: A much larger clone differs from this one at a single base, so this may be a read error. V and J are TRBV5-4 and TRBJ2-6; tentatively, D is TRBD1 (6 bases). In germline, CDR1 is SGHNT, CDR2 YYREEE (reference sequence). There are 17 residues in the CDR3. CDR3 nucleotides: TGTGCCAGCAGCTTGGGGGTCAGGGGCTCTGGGGCCAACGTCCTGAATTTC. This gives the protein CASSLGVRGSGANVLNF.

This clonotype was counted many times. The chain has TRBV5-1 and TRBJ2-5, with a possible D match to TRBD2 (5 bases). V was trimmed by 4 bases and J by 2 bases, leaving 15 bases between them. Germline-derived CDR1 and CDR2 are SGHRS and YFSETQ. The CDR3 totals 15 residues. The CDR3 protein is CASSPAGGHQETQYF. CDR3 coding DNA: TGCGCCAGCAGCCCGGCTGGCGGGCATCAAGAGACCCAGTACTTC.

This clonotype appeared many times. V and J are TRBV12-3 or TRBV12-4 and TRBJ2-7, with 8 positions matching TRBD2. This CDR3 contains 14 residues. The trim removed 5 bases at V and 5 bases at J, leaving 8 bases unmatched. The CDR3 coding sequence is TGTGCCAGCAGTCCGGGGGGGAGTCGGAACGAGCAGTACTTC. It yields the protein CASSPGGSRNEQYF.

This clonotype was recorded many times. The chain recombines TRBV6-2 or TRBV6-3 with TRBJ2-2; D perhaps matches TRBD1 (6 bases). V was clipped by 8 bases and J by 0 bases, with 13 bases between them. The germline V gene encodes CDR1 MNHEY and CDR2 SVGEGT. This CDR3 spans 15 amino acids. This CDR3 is CASGQTGSNTGELFF. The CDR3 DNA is TGTGCCAGCGGACAAACAGGGTCGAACACCGGGGAGCTGTTTTTT.

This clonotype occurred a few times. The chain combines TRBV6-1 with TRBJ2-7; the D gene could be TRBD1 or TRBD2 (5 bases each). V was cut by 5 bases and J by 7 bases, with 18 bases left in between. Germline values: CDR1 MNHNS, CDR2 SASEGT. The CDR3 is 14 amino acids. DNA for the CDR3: TGTGCCAGCAGTCCGAGGGGCCAACTGGGGGAGCAGTACTTC. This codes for CASSPRGQLGEQYF.

The CDR3 is CASSQDLRGRDGYTF. CDR3 bases: TGCGCCAGCAGCCAAGATTTGCGGGGCAGAGATGGCTACACCTTC. The J gene is TRBJ1-2, the V gene TRBV4-3; tentatively, D is TRBD1 (5 bases). Trimming left V 0 bases short and J 6 bases short, with 14 bases between. Germline V CDR1 and CDR2: LGHNA, YSLEER. This CDR3 comprises 15 residues.

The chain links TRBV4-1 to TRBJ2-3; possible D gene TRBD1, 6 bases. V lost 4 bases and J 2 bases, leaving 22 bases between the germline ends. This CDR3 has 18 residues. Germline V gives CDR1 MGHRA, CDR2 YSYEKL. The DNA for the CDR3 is TGCGCCAGCAGCCGTCCCATTGCCAGGGGCTCCTCCACAGATACGCAGTATTTT. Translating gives CASSRPIARGSSTDTQYF.

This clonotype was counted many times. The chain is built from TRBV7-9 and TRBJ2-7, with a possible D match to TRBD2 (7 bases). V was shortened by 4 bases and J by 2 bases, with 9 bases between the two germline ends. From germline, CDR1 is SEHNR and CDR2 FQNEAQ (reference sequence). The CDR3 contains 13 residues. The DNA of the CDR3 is TGTGCCAGCAGCTCCGGGGGGCCCTACGAGCAGTACTTC. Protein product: CASSSGGPYEQYF.

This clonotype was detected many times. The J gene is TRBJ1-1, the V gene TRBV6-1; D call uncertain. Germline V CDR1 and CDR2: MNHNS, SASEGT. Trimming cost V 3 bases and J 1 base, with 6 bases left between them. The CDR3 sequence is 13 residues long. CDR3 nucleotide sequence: TGTGCCAGCAGTGAGGTATGGAACACTGAAGCTTTCTTT. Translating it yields CASSEVWNTEAFF.

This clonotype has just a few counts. The CDR3 reads CASSPRTGEYEQYF. The CDR3 DNA follows: TGTGCCAGCAGCCCCCGGACAGGGGAATACGAGCAGTACTTC. The chain couples TRBV5-4 to TRBJ2-7; 9 bases line up with TRBD1. V shed 4 bases and J 4 bases; nucleotides not matched to a gene: 6. The CDR3 is 14 residues long. Germline values: CDR1 SGHNT, CDR2 YYREEE (reference sequence).

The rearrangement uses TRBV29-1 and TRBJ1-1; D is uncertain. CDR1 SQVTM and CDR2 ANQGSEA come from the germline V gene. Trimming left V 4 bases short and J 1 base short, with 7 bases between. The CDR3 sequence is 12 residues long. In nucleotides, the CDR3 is TGCAGCGTTGTGGAGGGGAACACTGAAGCTTTCTTT. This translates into CSVVEGNTEAFF.

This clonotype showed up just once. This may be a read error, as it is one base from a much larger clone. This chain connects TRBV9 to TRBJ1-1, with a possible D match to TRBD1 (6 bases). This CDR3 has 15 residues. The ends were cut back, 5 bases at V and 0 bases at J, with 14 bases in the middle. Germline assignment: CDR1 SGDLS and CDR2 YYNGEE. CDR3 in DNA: TGTGCCAGCAGTCTGTCAGGGGCAATGAACACTGAAGCTTTCTTT. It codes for CASSLSGAMNTEAFF.

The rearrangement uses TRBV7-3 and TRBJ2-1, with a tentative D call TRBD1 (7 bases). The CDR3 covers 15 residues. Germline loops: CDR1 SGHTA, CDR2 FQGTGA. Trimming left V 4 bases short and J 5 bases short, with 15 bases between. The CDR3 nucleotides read TGTGCCAGCAGCTACAGGGGACTGGCTAACAATGAGCAGTTCTTC. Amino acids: CASSYRGLANNEQFF.

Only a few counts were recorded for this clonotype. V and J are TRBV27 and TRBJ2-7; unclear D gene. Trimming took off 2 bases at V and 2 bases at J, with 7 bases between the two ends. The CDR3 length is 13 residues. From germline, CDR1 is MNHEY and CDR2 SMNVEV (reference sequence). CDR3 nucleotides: TGTGCCAGCAGTTTAAGGAGCACCTACGAGCAGTACTTC. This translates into CASSLRSTYEQYF.

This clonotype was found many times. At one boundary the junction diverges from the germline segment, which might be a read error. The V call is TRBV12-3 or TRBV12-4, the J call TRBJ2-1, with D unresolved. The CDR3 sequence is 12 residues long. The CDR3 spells CASSPPYNELVF. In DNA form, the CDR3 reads TGTGCCAGCAGTCCTCCTTACAATGAGTTGGTCTTC.

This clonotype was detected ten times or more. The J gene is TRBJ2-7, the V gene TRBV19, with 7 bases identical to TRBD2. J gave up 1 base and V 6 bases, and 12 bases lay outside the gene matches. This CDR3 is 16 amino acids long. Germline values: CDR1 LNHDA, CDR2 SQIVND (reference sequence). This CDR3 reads CASRPRVSSGSYEQYF. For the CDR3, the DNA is TGTGCCAGTAGGCCTAGGGTCTCTAGCGGATCCTACGAGCAGTACTTC.

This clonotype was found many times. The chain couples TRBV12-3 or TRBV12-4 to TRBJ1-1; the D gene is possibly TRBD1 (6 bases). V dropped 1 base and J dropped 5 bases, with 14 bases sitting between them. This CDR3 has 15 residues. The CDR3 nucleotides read TGTGCCAGCAGTTTAGGACAACAGGGCGGGACTGAAGCTTTCTTT. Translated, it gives CASSLGQQGGTEAFF.

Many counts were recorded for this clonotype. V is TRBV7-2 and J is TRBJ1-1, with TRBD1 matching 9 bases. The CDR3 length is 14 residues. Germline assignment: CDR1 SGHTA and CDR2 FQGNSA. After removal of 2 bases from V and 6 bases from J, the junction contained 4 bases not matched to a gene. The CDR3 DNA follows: TGTGCCAGCAGCTTAAAGGGACAGGGACCTGAAGCTTTCTTT. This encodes CASSLKGQGPEAFF. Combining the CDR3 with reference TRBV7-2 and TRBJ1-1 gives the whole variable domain GAGVSQSPSNKVTEKGKDVELRCDPISGHTALYWYRQSLGQGLEFLIYFQGNSAPDKSGLPSDRFSAERTGGSVSTLTIQRTQQEDSAVYLCASSLKGQGPEAFFGQGTRLTVV.

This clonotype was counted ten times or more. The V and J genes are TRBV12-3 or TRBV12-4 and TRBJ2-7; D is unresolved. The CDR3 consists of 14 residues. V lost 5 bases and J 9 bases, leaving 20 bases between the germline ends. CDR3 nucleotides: TGTGCCAGCAGTGCCAGCCCGACAAGATCAGGGCAGTACTTC. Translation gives CASSASPTRSGQYF.

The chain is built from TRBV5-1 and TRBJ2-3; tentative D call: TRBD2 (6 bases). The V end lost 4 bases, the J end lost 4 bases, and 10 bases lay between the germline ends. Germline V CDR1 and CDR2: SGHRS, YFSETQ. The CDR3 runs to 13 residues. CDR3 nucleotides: TGCGCCAGCAGCCTGGGGACTCCAGATACGCAGTATTTT. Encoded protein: CASSLGTPDTQYF.

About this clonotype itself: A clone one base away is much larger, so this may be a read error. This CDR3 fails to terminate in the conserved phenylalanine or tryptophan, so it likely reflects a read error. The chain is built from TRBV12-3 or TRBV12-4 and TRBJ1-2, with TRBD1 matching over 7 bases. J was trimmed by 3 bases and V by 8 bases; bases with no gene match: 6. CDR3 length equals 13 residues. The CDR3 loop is CASQDRSYYGYTL. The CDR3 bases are TGTGCCAGCCAGGACAGGAGCTACTATGGCTACACCCTC.